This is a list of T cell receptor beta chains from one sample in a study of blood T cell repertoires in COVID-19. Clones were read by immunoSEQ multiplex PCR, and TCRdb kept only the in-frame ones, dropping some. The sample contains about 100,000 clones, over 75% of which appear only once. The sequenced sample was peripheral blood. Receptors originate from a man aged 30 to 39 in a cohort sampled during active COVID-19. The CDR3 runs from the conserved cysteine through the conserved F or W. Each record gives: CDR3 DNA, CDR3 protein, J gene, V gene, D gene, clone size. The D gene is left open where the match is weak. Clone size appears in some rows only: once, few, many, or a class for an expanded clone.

CDR3nt: TGTGCCAGCAGCTTGCCAGCTTACGAGACAGGGGAATCACCCCTCCACTTT
CDR3aa: CASSLPAYETGESPLHF
j_gene: TRBJ1-6
v_gene: TRBV7-8
d_gene: TRBD1
abundance: .

CDR3nt: TGTGCCAGCAGCTTGGGGGACAGTTTAGGCTCCTACGAGCAGTACTTC
CDR3aa: CASSLGDSLGSYEQYF
j_gene: TRBJ2-7
v_gene: TRBV5-4
d_gene: TRBD1
abundance: .

CDR3nt: TGTGCCTGTAAGACAGGGGCCAAAAACATTCAGTACTTC
CDR3aa: CACKTGAKNIQYF
j_gene: TRBJ2-4
v_gene: TRBV30
d_gene: TRBD1
abundance: .

CDR3nt: TGTGCCAGCAGTCAGGGCGGTGGGCCCCAGCATTTT
CDR3aa: CASSQGGGPQHF
j_gene: TRBJ1-5
v_gene: TRBV12-3/TRBV12-4
d_gene: .
abundance: .

CDR3nt: TGCGCCAGCAGCGTTGGGACGGGACAATGGGGCTACGAGCAGTACTTC
CDR3aa: CASSVGTGQWGYEQYF
j_gene: TRBJ2-7
v_gene: TRBV5-1
d_gene: .
abundance: few

CDR3nt: TGTGCCTGGAGTGTAGCGGGTTTCGATGAGCAGTTCTTC
CDR3aa: CAWSVAGFDEQFF
j_gene: TRBJ2-1
v_gene: TRBV30
d_gene: .
abundance: .

CDR3nt: TGCGCCAGCAGCTTAGAAGGCCAGGGCTCGTATGGCTACACCTTC
CDR3aa: CASSLEGQGSYGYTF
j_gene: TRBJ1-2
v_gene: TRBV5-1
d_gene: .
abundance: .

CDR3nt: TGTGCCAGCAGCGGGACCGGGACTAGCACAGATACGCAGTATTTT
CDR3aa: CASSGTGTSTDTQYF
j_gene: TRBJ2-3
v_gene: TRBV7-2
d_gene: .
abundance: .

CDR3nt: TGTGCCAGCAGCTTATGGACAGCGAACACCGGGGAGCTGTTTTTT
CDR3aa: CASSLWTANTGELFF
j_gene: TRBJ2-2
v_gene: TRBV7-9
d_gene: .
abundance: .

CDR3nt: TGTGCCAGCAGCCGTCGACTGACACGGACTAGCGTATTCTACAATGAGCAGTTCTTC
CDR3aa: CASSRRLTRTSVFYNEQFF
j_gene: TRBJ2-1
v_gene: TRBV7-2
d_gene: TRBD2
abundance: .

CDR3nt: TGTGCCAGCAGCTTAGCTGGGACAGGGGGCGCGGCTAATGAAAAACTGTTTTTT
CDR3aa: CASSLAGTGGAANEKLFF
j_gene: TRBJ1-4
v_gene: TRBV7-9
d_gene: TRBD1
abundance: .

CDR3nt: TGTGCCAGCAGCCTGTCTAGCGGGGGGGCCGTCGGGGAGCTGTTTTTT
CDR3aa: CASSLSSGGAVGELFF
j_gene: TRBJ2-2
v_gene: TRBV5-4
d_gene: TRBD2
abundance: .

CDR3nt: TGTGCCAGCACGCTAGCGGGGGGGGGACTTGCTGAGCAGTTCTTC
CDR3aa: CASTLAGGGLAEQFF
j_gene: TRBJ2-1
v_gene: TRBV3-1/TRBV3-2
d_gene: TRBD2
abundance: .

CDR3nt: TGTGCCAGCAGTGAGAGACAGGTGAACACTGAAGCTTTCTTT
CDR3aa: CASSERQVNTEAFF
j_gene: TRBJ1-1
v_gene: TRBV2
d_gene: .
abundance: .

CDR3nt: TGTGCCAGCAGTTTTTTCAGGGAGGGGGGCTACACCTTC
CDR3aa: CASSFFREGGYTF
j_gene: TRBJ1-2
v_gene: TRBV12-3/TRBV12-4
d_gene: .
abundance: once

CDR3nt: TGCGCCAGCAGCTTGGTTCGCGACACAGATACGCAGTATTTT
CDR3aa: CASSLVRDTDTQYF
j_gene: TRBJ2-3
v_gene: TRBV5-1
d_gene: .
abundance: .

CDR3nt: TGTGCCAGCAGCCCAGGGGATGTCTACGAGCAGTACTTC
CDR3aa: CASSPGDVYEQYF
j_gene: TRBJ2-7
v_gene: TRBV7-2
d_gene: .
abundance: .

CDR3nt: TGTGCCAGCAGCCTAGGACAGGGAATTTACGAGCAGTACTTC
CDR3aa: CASSLGQGIYEQYF
j_gene: TRBJ2-7
v_gene: TRBV7-2
d_gene: TRBD1
abundance: .

CDR3nt: TGCGCCAGCAGCTTAGGGGGCGGCAATCAGCCCCAGCATTTT
CDR3aa: CASSLGGGNQPQHF
j_gene: TRBJ1-5
v_gene: TRBV5-1
d_gene: TRBD1
abundance: .

CDR3nt: TGTGCCTGGAGTTCCCGAGACAACTACGAGCAGTACTTC
CDR3aa: CAWSSRDNYEQYF
j_gene: TRBJ2-7
v_gene: TRBV30
d_gene: .
abundance: .

CDR3nt: TGTGCCAGCAGTCCTAGCGGGGGCTTATCCTACGAGCAGTACTTC
CDR3aa: CASSPSGGLSYEQYF
j_gene: TRBJ2-7
v_gene: TRBV7-2
d_gene: TRBD2
abundance: .

CDR3nt: TGTGCCAGCAGTTTAATTTCGCGGGCCCCCCATGAGACCCAGTACTTC
CDR3aa: CASSLISRAPHETQYF
j_gene: TRBJ2-5
v_gene: TRBV28
d_gene: .
abundance: .

CDR3nt: TGTGCCACCAGTGATCTCAGCGGGGGGGCATTGGAGACCCAGTACTTC
CDR3aa: CATSDLSGGALETQYF
j_gene: TRBJ2-5
v_gene: TRBV24-1
d_gene: TRBD2
abundance: .

CDR3nt: TGTGCCAGTAGTACCGGGACAGGGTCAGATACGCAGTATTTT
CDR3aa: CASSTGTGSDTQYF
j_gene: TRBJ2-3
v_gene: TRBV19
d_gene: TRBD1
abundance: .

CDR3nt: TGTGCCAGCAGCCAAGAGCAGGGGGCTGGGACTGAAGCTTTCTTT
CDR3aa: CASSQEQGAGTEAFF
j_gene: TRBJ1-1
v_gene: TRBV3-1/TRBV3-2
d_gene: TRBD1
abundance: .

CDR3nt: TGTGCCAGCAGCTTGGAGGTTGGGGGGAGCACTGAAGCTTTCTTT
CDR3aa: CASSLEVGGSTEAFF
j_gene: TRBJ1-1
v_gene: TRBV5-5
d_gene: .
abundance: .

CDR3nt: TGTGCCAGCAGCTTCGGACAGGGGTCCTCGACTGAAGCTTTCTTT
CDR3aa: CASSFGQGSSTEAFF
j_gene: TRBJ1-1
v_gene: TRBV7-2
d_gene: TRBD1
abundance: once

CDR3nt: TGCGCCAGCAGCTTTCTGGGCGGGGCACAAGAGACCCAGTACTTC
CDR3aa: CASSFLGGAQETQYF
j_gene: TRBJ2-5
v_gene: TRBV5-1
d_gene: .
abundance: .

CDR3nt: TGTGCCAGCACCAGGGGAGGGGAGCAGTACTTC
CDR3aa: CASTRGGEQYF
j_gene: TRBJ2-7
v_gene: TRBV2
d_gene: .
abundance: .

CDR3nt: TGTGCCAGCATACCTCACCGGGACTTCTCCTACGAGCAGTACTTC
CDR3aa: CASIPHRDFSYEQYF
j_gene: TRBJ2-7
v_gene: TRBV28
d_gene: .
abundance: .

CDR3nt: TGTGCCAGTAGTATCCTCTCCTTGGAGGAATCTGGGGCCAACGTCCTGACTTTC
CDR3aa: CASSILSLEESGANVLTF
j_gene: TRBJ2-6
v_gene: TRBV19
d_gene: .
abundance: .

CDR3nt: TGTGCCAGCAGCTTGAAAGGGTCTTCGGGGGGGGCTCGGACCTACGAGCAGTACTTC
CDR3aa: CASSLKGSSGGARTYEQYF
j_gene: TRBJ2-7
v_gene: TRBV7-2
d_gene: TRBD2
abundance: .

CDR3nt: TGTGCCAGCTCCCGCGGGGCGGGACAAGAGACCCAGTACTTC
CDR3aa: CASSRGAGQETQYF
j_gene: TRBJ2-5
v_gene: TRBV27
d_gene: .
abundance: once

CDR3nt: TGTGCCAGCAGCCCTCAGGGGGGTGAGCAGTACTTC
CDR3aa: CASSPQGGEQYF
j_gene: TRBJ2-7
v_gene: TRBV6-2/TRBV6-3
d_gene: .
abundance: .

CDR3nt: TGCGCCAGCAGCCCCGGGACAGGGAATGAAAAACTGTTTTTT
CDR3aa: CASSPGTGNEKLFF
j_gene: TRBJ1-4
v_gene: TRBV4-1
d_gene: TRBD1
abundance: once

CDR3nt: TGTGCCATCAGACAGGGGATCTCTGGGGCCAACGTCCTGACTTTC
CDR3aa: CAIRQGISGANVLTF
j_gene: TRBJ2-6
v_gene: TRBV10-3
d_gene: TRBD1
abundance: .

CDR3nt: TGTGCCAGCAGCCAGAGACAGGCGCTAGGCACAGATACGCAGTATTTT
CDR3aa: CASSQRQALGTDTQYF
j_gene: TRBJ2-3
v_gene: TRBV3-1/TRBV3-2
d_gene: .
abundance: .

CDR3nt: TGTGCCAGCTCACCTCCGGGGTTACAAGAGACCCAGTACTTC
CDR3aa: CASSPPGLQETQYF
j_gene: TRBJ2-5
v_gene: TRBV18
d_gene: .
abundance: .

CDR3nt: TGTGCCAGCAGTTCCAGGGTAGGAGCTCGCACAGATACGCAGTATTTT
CDR3aa: CASSSRVGARTDTQYF
j_gene: TRBJ2-3
v_gene: TRBV28
d_gene: .
abundance: .

CDR3nt: TGTGCCAGTAGGGATAGGACAGGTTTTATCTACAATGAGCAGTTCTTC
CDR3aa: CASRDRTGFIYNEQFF
j_gene: TRBJ2-1
v_gene: TRBV19
d_gene: TRBD1
abundance: medium-sized

CDR3nt: TGCGCCAGCAGCCAAACCACTCGGACAGGGACCGAAGGAAGCACAGATACGCAGTATTTT
CDR3aa: CASSQTTRTGTEGSTDTQYF
j_gene: TRBJ2-3
v_gene: TRBV4-3
d_gene: TRBD1
abundance: .

CDR3nt: TGTGCCAGCAGCCAGCTAGCGGGGGGACTAGCCAAAAACATTCAGTACTTC
CDR3aa: CASSQLAGGLAKNIQYF
j_gene: TRBJ2-4
v_gene: TRBV3-1/TRBV3-2
d_gene: TRBD2
abundance: .

CDR3nt: TGTGCCAGCAGCGCGGACAGATCCTACGAGCAGTACTTC
CDR3aa: CASSADRSYEQYF
j_gene: TRBJ2-7
v_gene: TRBV11-1
d_gene: .
abundance: .

CDR3nt: TGTGCCTGGAGCCAGGCCAATGAGCAGTTCTTC
CDR3aa: CAWSQANEQFF
j_gene: TRBJ2-1
v_gene: TRBV30
d_gene: .
abundance: .

CDR3nt: TGCAGCGGAGCTTCTTTTCAAGGGGAGCTGTTTTTT
CDR3aa: CSGASFQGELFF
j_gene: TRBJ2-2
v_gene: TRBV29-1
d_gene: .
abundance: .

CDR3nt: TGTGCCAGCAGGTCTGCGGGACAGGGTTACCACGAGCAGTACTTC
CDR3aa: CASRSAGQGYHEQYF
j_gene: TRBJ2-7
v_gene: TRBV28
d_gene: TRBD1
abundance: once

CDR3nt: TGTGCCAGCAGCCCCGGGCCAGGGGCCAACTATGGCTACACCTTC
CDR3aa: CASSPGPGANYGYTF
j_gene: TRBJ1-2
v_gene: TRBV7-9
d_gene: .
abundance: .

CDR3nt: TGTGCCAGCAGTGAAGCCCCCCCGAGGGGGGGCCCGGATACGCAGTATTTT
CDR3aa: CASSEAPPRGGPDTQYF
j_gene: TRBJ2-3
v_gene: TRBV6-1
d_gene: .
abundance: once

CDR3nt: TGTGCCAGCTCGCCGCCTCCCCCCGGACAGGGGACCCAAGAGACCCAGTACTTC
CDR3aa: CASSPPPPGQGTQETQYF
j_gene: TRBJ2-5
v_gene: TRBV18
d_gene: TRBD1
abundance: .

CDR3nt: TGTGCCAGCTCACCTCCCGGGACAGGAGCCTACTCTGGAAACACCATATATTTT
CDR3aa: CASSPPGTGAYSGNTIYF
j_gene: TRBJ1-3
v_gene: TRBV18
d_gene: TRBD1
abundance: .

CDR3nt: TGTGCCAGCAGTGCGGGACTGGAATCGGATACGCAGTATTTT
CDR3aa: CASSAGLESDTQYF
j_gene: TRBJ2-3
v_gene: TRBV6-2/TRBV6-3
d_gene: .
abundance: .

CDR3nt: TGCGCCAGCAGCTTAGGGAAGGGAGGGGAGACCCAGTACTTC
CDR3aa: CASSLGKGGETQYF
j_gene: TRBJ2-5
v_gene: TRBV5-1
d_gene: TRBD2
abundance: .

CDR3nt: TGTGCCAGCAGTAAAGCAGGGTCGGGCATTCAGTACTTC
CDR3aa: CASSKAGSGIQYF
j_gene: TRBJ2-4
v_gene: TRBV28
d_gene: .
abundance: .

CDR3nt: TGCAGCGTTGTGGGGCTTTCAGATACGCAGTATTTT
CDR3aa: CSVVGLSDTQYF
j_gene: TRBJ2-3
v_gene: TRBV29-1
d_gene: .
abundance: .

CDR3nt: TGTGCCATCAGTGACGGGACAGGGGACAATCAGCCCCAGCATTTT
CDR3aa: CAISDGTGDNQPQHF
j_gene: TRBJ1-5
v_gene: TRBV10-3
d_gene: TRBD1
abundance: .

CDR3nt: TGTGCCTGGACACAAGACAGGGCGGGCGGTGAAAAACTGTTTTTT
CDR3aa: CAWTQDRAGGEKLFF
j_gene: TRBJ1-4
v_gene: TRBV30
d_gene: TRBD1
abundance: .

CDR3nt: TGTGCCAGCAGTGCAGGGGTTTATGGCTACACCTTC
CDR3aa: CASSAGVYGYTF
j_gene: TRBJ1-2
v_gene: TRBV11-2
d_gene: .
abundance: .